Listed here are 30 T cell receptor beta chains from one sample, sequenced in a study of shared T cell receptors in the human thymus (dated by TCRdb to the early 2020s). Library construction relied on the immunoSEQ multiplex PCR assay. Not all clones reach the TCRdb copy of this immuneACCESS table, which keeps in-frame sequences only. Checked studies attribute under half of the gap to unresolved V genes and leave the rest unexplained. This sample holds roughly 550,000 clones; about four fifths were observed only once. Less than 0.015% of the sample comes from the top ten. These records were also assigned to another study, of human thymus T cells.

The sample comprised thymocytes. All receptors derive from a boy younger than two with a congenital heart defect. Donor details come from another sample of the same person, matched by shared clones.

This clone was recorded only once. The chain employs TRBV29-1 and TRBJ1-1; 10 nucleotides line up with TRBD1. CDR3 size: 13 residues. The V and J ends lost 7 bases and 7 bases, in that order; junction bases with no gene match: 9. Germline CDR1 SQVTM, CDR2 ANQGSEA. The DNA of the CDR3 is TGCAGCGCCCCGGGACAGGGGAAGGTTGAAGCTTTCTTT. As protein: CSAPGQGKVEAFF.

The chain combines TRBV28 with TRBJ2-5, with 9 bases identical to TRBD2. After removal of 1 base from V and 2 bases from J, the junction contained 2 bases not matched to a gene. The CDR3 extends over 15 amino acids. Looked up from germline, CDR1 is MDHEN and CDR2 is SYDVKM. Written as DNA, the CDR3 is TGTGCCAGCAGTTTATTAGCGGGGGCACAAGAGACCCAGTACTTC. Its translation is CASSLLAGAQETQYF.

J is TRBJ1-2 and V is TRBV5-1, with TRBD1 matching 10 bases. The CDR3 extends over 13 amino acids. CDR1 SGHRS and CDR2 YFSETQ come from the germline V gene. J lost 7 bases, V lost 4 bases, and 4 bases had no gene match. CDR3 residues: CASSPGTGAGYTF. CDR3 nucleotide sequence: TGCGCCAGCAGCCCCGGGACAGGGGCTGGCTACACCTTC.

The CDR3 bases are TGTGCCAGCAGCGCCCTCCCTGGCGGGGGTACTGAGCAGTTCTTC. Translating it yields CASSALPGGGTEQFF. This chain links TRBV5-8 with TRBJ2-1, with 7 bases lining up with TRBD2. Per the germline V gene, CDR1 is SGHTS and CDR2 is YDEGEE. This CDR3 is 15 amino acids long. The junction had 13 bases not matched to a gene; V was cut back by 4 bases and J by 9 bases.

This clone was counted a few times. The chain joins TRBV19 to TRBJ1-2; 11 bases map to TRBD1. This CDR3 region has 16 residues. After removal of 6 bases from V and 4 bases from J, the junction contained 10 bases not matched to a gene. The germline gives CDR1 LNHDA, CDR2 SQIVND (reference sequence). CDR3 residues: CASSPPTGTGGYGYTF. The CDR3 DNA is TGTGCCAGTAGCCCTCCGACAGGGACAGGGGGCTATGGCTACACCTTC. Based on the CDR3 plus reference TRBV19 and TRBJ1-2, the full variable domain is DGGITQSPKYLFRKEGQNVTLSCEQNLNHDAMYWYRQDPGQGLRLIYYSQIVNDFQKGDIAEGYSVSREKKESFPLTVTSAQKNPTAFYLCASSPPTGTGGYGYTFGSGTRLTVV.

The V gene is TRBV2, the J gene TRBJ1-4; 8 positions agree with TRBD1. The junction had 7 bases not matched to a gene; V was cut back by 1 base and J by 6 bases. The CDR3 extends over 16 amino acids. Germline loops: CDR1 SNHLY, CDR2 FYNNEI. The CDR3 region has the DNA TGTGCCAGCAGTGAAGGGGACAGGCGACTCCATGAAAAACTGTTTTTT. It is translated as CASSEGDRRLHEKLFF.

The J gene is TRBJ1-4, the V gene TRBV2, with D unclear. Trimming took 4 bases from V and 0 from J, leaving 12 bases between them. This CDR3 is built from 16 residues. Per germline, CDR1 SNHLY and CDR2 FYNNEI. For the CDR3, the DNA is TGTGCCAGCAGTGGAGAATTAACTGCAACTAATGAAAAACTGTTTTTT. As protein: CASSGELTATNEKLFF.

The CDR3, as DNA: TGTGCCATCAGTGAGGGTGCGGGACAGCCATCTTACGAGCAGTACTTC. Amino acid sequence: CAISEGAGQPSYEQYF. J is TRBJ2-7 and V is TRBV10-3; D is possibly TRBD1 (7 bases). This CDR3 contains 16 residues. Germline lookup yields CDR1 ENHRY and CDR2 SYGVKD. Trimming left V 2 bases short and J 4 bases short, with 18 bases between.

With regard to this clone: A junction boundary mismatches the germline segment, possibly from a read error. J is TRBJ1-2 and V is TRBV27, with D possibly being TRBD1 (5 bases). From germline, CDR1 is MNHEY and CDR2 SMNVEV (reference sequence). The CDR3 sequence is 13 residues long. The chain's CDR3 is CASMGLRSYGYPF. The DNA for the CDR3 is TGTGCCAGCATGGGACTAAGAAGCTATGGCTACCCCTTC.

The chain carries TRBV28 and TRBJ2-7, with D perhaps matching TRBD2 (6 bases). V was trimmed by 7 bases and J by 3 bases, leaving 13 bases between them. This CDR3 region has 13 residues. Germline assignment: CDR1 MDHEN and CDR2 SYDVKM. This chain's CDR3 is CASTQLGGYEQYF. The CDR3 DNA is TGTGCCAGCACCCAATTGGGGGGCTACGAGCAGTACTTC.

CDR3 region: CASRKGLADYYNEQFF. DNA of the CDR3: TGTGCCAGTAGAAAGGGACTAGCGGACTACTACAATGAGCAGTTCTTC. The V call is TRBV19, the J call TRBJ2-1, with 11 nucleotides matching TRBD2. Germline CDR1 LNHDA, CDR2 SQIVND (reference sequence). The CDR3 contains 16 residues. J gave up 3 bases and V 6 bases, and 7 bases lay outside the gene matches.

This clone turned up a few times. The chain combines TRBV4-1 with TRBJ1-2; TRBD1 might be the D (5 bases). The CDR3 spans 15 residues. V lost 1 base to trimming and J lost 7 bases, with 16 bases between them. Germline CDR1 and CDR2: MGHRA and YSYEKL. The CDR3 DNA follows: TGCGCCAGCAGCCAAGGGGGTCAGGGCAGGGCTGGCTACACCTTC. This encodes CASSQGGQGRAGYTF.

V and J are TRBV6-1 and TRBJ1-1; TRBD1 matches 8 bases. V was clipped by 7 bases and J by 6 bases; unmatched bases: 7. The germline CDR1 and CDR2 sequences are MNHNS and SASEGT. The CDR3 extends over 13 amino acids. The CDR3 DNA sequence: TGTGCCAGCACAGGACAGGGTAGGGCTGAAGCTTTCTTT. It translates to CASTGQGRAEAFF.

V usage is TRBV7-9 and J usage is TRBJ1-1; tentative D call: TRBD1 (5 bases). CDR3 length equals 14 residues. V gave up 1 base and J gave up 4 bases, with 10 bases separating them. CDR1 and CDR2 from the germline V gene are SEHNR and FQNEAQ (reference sequence). This CDR3 is CASSLGTPTTEAFF. CDR3 DNA: TGTGCCAGCAGCTTAGGGACACCCACCACTGAAGCTTTCTTT.

This clone was seen a handful of times. The chain employs TRBV7-8 and TRBJ1-1; D possibly corresponds to TRBD1 (5 bases). Per the germline V gene, CDR1 is SGHVS and CDR2 is FQNEAQ. V lost 3 bases, J lost 4 bases, and 9 bases lay in between. CDR3 length equals 13 residues. The CDR3 reads CASSFRAGTEAFF. The CDR3 DNA follows: TGTGCCAGCAGCTTCAGGGCCGGCACTGAAGCTTTCTTT.

The chain is built from TRBV2 and TRBJ2-3; tentative D call: TRBD1 (6 bases). Germline V gene sequence: CDR1 SNHLY, CDR2 FYNNEI. The CDR3 sequence is 15 residues long. V lost 3 bases to trimming and J lost 5 bases, with 15 bases between them. The CDR3 DNA reads as TGTGCCAGCAGTGAGTCAGGGGACGTGGGAGATACGCAGTATTTT. It translates to CASSESGDVGDTQYF.

V and J are TRBV29-1 and TRBJ2-1, with 15 bases identical to TRBD2. The CDR3 extends over 17 amino acids. J lost 4 bases, V lost 3 bases, and 7 bases had no gene match. The germline V gene has CDR1 SQVTM and CDR2 ANQGSEA. CDR3 in DNA: TGCAGCGTTGATCAAGGGACTAGCGGGAGGAATTACAATGAGCAGTTCTTC. Translating gives CSVDQGTSGRNYNEQFF.

V and J are TRBV13 and TRBJ2-4; 12 positions agree with TRBD2. Germline loops: CDR1 PRHDT, CDR2 FYEKMQ (reference sequence). The CDR3 extends over 18 amino acids. Trimming took 3 bases from V and 0 from J; bases not matched to a gene: 6. In DNA form, the CDR3 reads TGTGCCAGCAGCTTGTGTCTAGCGGGAGGGGTAGCCAAAAACATTCAGTACTTC. It encodes CASSLCLAGGVAKNIQYF.

The chain employs TRBV30 and TRBJ1-1; D is unresolved. The V gene's germline CDR1 is GTSNPN and CDR2 SVGIG (reference sequence). V lost 2 bases to trimming and J lost 3 bases, with 13 bases between them. The CDR3 contains 14 residues. The CDR3 loop reads CAWSPDGRYTEAFF. Here the CDR3 DNA reads TGTGCCTGGAGTCCGGACGGGAGGTACACTGAAGCTTTCTTT.

The V gene is TRBV28, the J gene TRBJ1-2; D not certain. Germline CDR1 MDHEN, CDR2 SYDVKM. The CDR3 sequence is 13 residues long. The V end was cut by 10 bases, the J end by 8 bases, with 20 bases between. For the CDR3, the DNA is TGTGCCACCCTTGAGGGCAGGTGTGGAGGCTACACCTTC. Residues: CATLEGRCGGYTF.

In DNA, the CDR3 is TGTGCCAGTAGTATGGGCAGAGGGGGCCCCTATGGCTACACCTTC. The encoded protein is CASSMGRGGPYGYTF. J is TRBJ1-2 and V is TRBV19, with TRBD1 matching over 7 bases. The trim removed 3 bases at V and 4 bases at J, leaving 8 bases unmatched. This CDR3 comprises 15 residues. Germline loops: CDR1 LNHDA, CDR2 SQIVND (reference sequence).

This rearrangement joins TRBV30 to TRBJ1-1; maybe TRBD1 (6 bases). The ends were cut back, 2 bases at V and 1 base at J, with 14 bases in the middle. The CDR3 sequence is 15 residues long. CDR1 GTSNPN and CDR2 SVGIG come from the germline V gene (reference sequence). The CDR3 DNA is TGTGCCTGGAGTCCCGGGGGGGGCTGGAACACTGAAGCTTTCTTT. It encodes CAWSPGGGWNTEAFF.

The genes are TRBV5-6 and TRBJ1-2, with D perhaps TRBD1 (6 bases). Germline assignment: CDR1 SGHDT and CDR2 YYEEEE. V lost 2 bases and J lost 3, with 17 bases in between. The CDR3 extends over 16 amino acids. The CDR3 DNA reads TGTGCCAGCAGCTTTCGTCGGACACAGGGTTACTATGGCTACACCTTC. This codes for CASSFRRTQGYYGYTF.

The rearrangement uses TRBV30 and TRBJ1-5; D unresolved. Germline CDR1 GTSNPN, CDR2 SVGIG (reference sequence). The CDR3 has 14 residues. Trimming took off 2 bases at V and 6 bases at J, with 14 bases between the two ends. The CDR3 DNA is TGTGCCTGGAGTAGCGGTTCAGTCGGTCAGCCCCAGCATTTT. This translates into CAWSSGSVGQPQHF.

This clone showed up just a few times. The gene calls are TRBV29-1 and TRBJ2-7, with 8 bases that match TRBD1. Germline CDR1 is SQVTM and CDR2 is ANQGSEA. V gave up 4 bases and J gave up 4 bases; unmatched junction bases: 9. The CDR3 has 14 residues. The CDR3 coding sequence is TGCAGCGTTGTGTCCCAGGGGGCGGGGTACGAGCAGTACTTC. Protein product: CSVVSQGAGYEQYF.

The CDR3 here is CATSYETSGRDGEQFF. The CDR3 coding sequence is TGTGCCACCAGTTATGAGACTAGCGGGAGGGACGGTGAGCAGTTCTTC. The genes are TRBV15 and TRBJ2-1; TRBD2 agrees at 14 bases. The CDR3 spans 16 residues. CDR1 and CDR2 from the germline V gene are LNHNV and YYDKDF (reference sequence). Losses at the gene ends were 6 bases for V and 9 bases for J; bases not matched to a gene: 10.

The gene calls are TRBV14 and TRBJ2-7, with D hard to call. Trimming cost V 0 bases and J 5 bases, with 8 bases left between them. Per germline, CDR1 SGHDN and CDR2 FVKESK. This CDR3 has 13 amino acids. The CDR3 protein is CASSQEAHHEQYF. In nucleotides, the CDR3 is TGTGCCAGCAGCCAAGAAGCCCACCACGAGCAGTACTTC.

The chain combines TRBV27 with TRBJ2-7; the D is unclear. This CDR3 contains 15 residues. V was pared by 2 bases and J by 3 bases, with 14 bases between. Germline CDR1 MNHEY, CDR2 SMNVEV (reference sequence). CDR3 in DNA: TGTGCCAGCAGTTTAGGCCCCACCGATAACTACGAGCAGTACTTC. It yields the protein CASSLGPTDNYEQYF.

This clone was observed a few times. This chain links TRBV9 with TRBJ2-6; the D gene is possibly TRBD1 (6 bases). The V end lost 4 bases, the J end lost 3 bases, and 20 bases lay between the germline ends. The CDR3 consists of 18 residues. CDR1 is SGDLS and CDR2 is YYNGEE in the germline V gene. CDR3 sequence: CASSSTRDTSRGANVLTF. Written as DNA, the CDR3 is TGTGCCAGCAGCTCCACCCGGGACACCAGCCGTGGGGCCAACGTCCTGACTTTC. The complete variable domain, with remaining parts taken from reference TRBV9 and TRBJ2-6, reads DSGVTQTPKHLITATGQRVTLRCSPRSGDLSVYWYQQSLDQGLQFLIQYYNGEERAKGNILERFSAQQFPDLHSELNLSSLELGDSALYFCASSSTRDTSRGANVLTFGAGSRLTVL.

The chain carries TRBV11-2 and TRBJ2-5; 7 nucleotides agree with TRBD2. The J segment lost 5 bases and the V segment lost 2 bases, leaving 5 bases of the junction unmatched. Germline CDR1 is SGHAT and CDR2 is FQNNGV. The CDR3 runs 14 residues. CDR3 nucleotide sequence: TGTGCCAGCAGCTTAAAGGCGGGAGTGGAGACCCAGTACTTC. This gives the protein CASSLKAGVETQYF.